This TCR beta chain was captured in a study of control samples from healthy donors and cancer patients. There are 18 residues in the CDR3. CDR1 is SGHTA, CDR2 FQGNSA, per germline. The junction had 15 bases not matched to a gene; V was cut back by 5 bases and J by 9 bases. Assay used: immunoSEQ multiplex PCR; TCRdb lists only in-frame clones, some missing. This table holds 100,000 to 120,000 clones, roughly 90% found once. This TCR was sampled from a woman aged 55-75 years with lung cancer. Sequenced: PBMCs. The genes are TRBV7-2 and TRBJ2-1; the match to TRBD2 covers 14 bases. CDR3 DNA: TGTGCCAGCAGCAAAGGGACTAGCGGGGGCCAAAGCTACGGTGAGCAGTTCTTC. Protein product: CASSKGTSGGQSYGEQFF.